These 20 T cell receptor beta chains were all obtained from the same sample, sequenced in a study of monozygotic twins with inflammatory bowel disease. TCRdb reworked the 5' RACE reads into one entry per CDR3 protein, no DNA. The table for this sample gives 110,000 or so distinct CDR3 sequences. Sequencing used blood. Every receptor here comes from a human donor with ulcerative colitis or Crohn's disease, or a healthy co-twin of an affected twin (not recorded which).

The CDR3 is CASSPDRGGHNEQFF. The rearrangement uses TRBV7-3 and TRBJ2-1; absent DNA, TCRdb's TRBD1 call cannot be checked. The germline gives CDR1 SGHTA, CDR2 FQGTGA. This CDR3 has 15 residues.

The V call is TRBV11-2, the J call TRBJ2-5; lacking DNA, the TRBD1 call made by TCRdb goes unchecked. The CDR3 runs 16 residues. Looked up from germline, CDR1 is SGHAT and CDR2 is FQNNGV. This CDR3 is CASSLRVSLWQETQYF.

The chain employs TRBV7-9 and TRBJ2-5; TCRdb returns TRBD2, unconfirmable since there is no DNA. CDR1 is SEHNR and CDR2 is FQNEAQ in the germline V gene (reference sequence). The CDR3 consists of 17 residues. The CDR3 reads CASSPFSAGGLSETQYF.

V usage is TRBV7-2 and J usage is TRBJ1-4. The CDR3 totals 14 residues. The germline V gene encodes CDR1 SGHTA and CDR2 FQGNSA. This CDR3 reads CASSLAARSEKLFF.

V and J are TRBV29-1 and TRBJ1-5; TCRdb's D gene call, TRBD1, goes unchecked for lack of DNA. This CDR3 contains 16 residues. Germline V gene lookup returns CDR1 SQVTM and CDR2 ANQGSEA. The CDR3 reads CSVEVGEGAPHQPQHF.

This chain connects TRBV6-1 to TRBJ2-5. Germline CDR1 is MNHNS and CDR2 is SASEGT. The length of the CDR3 is 15 residues. CDR3 loop: CASSETRLRQETQYF.

This chain connects TRBV27 to TRBJ1-1; TCRdb lists TRBD1, though no DNA is available to test this call. The CDR3 sequence is 16 residues long. Germline V gives CDR1 MNHEY, CDR2 SMNVEV (reference sequence). The CDR3 sequence is CASSLLRGAMDTEAFF.

This chain links TRBV9 with TRBJ1-6. The CDR3 loop spans 13 amino acids. Germline-derived CDR1 and CDR2 are SGDLS and YYNGEE. The chain's CDR3 is CASSMYFNSPLHF.

The chain couples TRBV11-2 to TRBJ2-7; TCRdb gives TRBD2 as the D gene, but with no DNA this cannot be confirmed. Germline CDR1 reads SGHAT; CDR2 reads FQNNGV. This CDR3 is 14 amino acids long. CDR3 region: CASSPLAKGYEQYF.

The rearrangement joins TRBV27 to TRBJ2-5; with no DNA, the TCRdb D assignment of TRBD1 cannot be verified. This CDR3 has 11 residues. Germline lookup yields CDR1 MNHEY and CDR2 SMNVEV (reference sequence). CDR3 sequence: CASSSREAQYF.

The chain joins TRBV20-1 to TRBJ2-2; lacking DNA, the TRBD1 call made by TCRdb goes unchecked. Germline CDR1 and CDR2: DFQATT and SNEGSKA (reference sequence). The CDR3 covers 12 residues. CDR3 in amino acids: CSARQGAGELFF.

The chain is built from TRBV5-1 and TRBJ2-5. This CDR3 has 14 amino acids. Per germline, CDR1 SGHRS and CDR2 YFSETQ. The CDR3 spells CASSLVGSGETQYF.

The chain links TRBV5-5 to TRBJ1-2; TCRdb proposes TRBD1, but this gene call is untestable without DNA. The CDR3 loop spans 15 amino acids. Germline lookup yields CDR1 SGHKS and CDR2 YYEKEE (reference sequence). The CDR3: CASSLPGGDPYGYTF. Looking up the rest from reference TRBV5-5 and TRBJ1-2 gives the full variable domain: DAGVTQSPTHLIKTRGQQVTLRCSPISGHKSVSWYQQVLGQGPQFIFQYYEKEERGRGNFPDRFSARQFPNYSSELNVNALLLGDSALYLCASSLPGGDPYGYTFGSGTRLTVV.

This chain links TRBV20-1 with TRBJ2-5; TCRdb designates TRBD1, a call that cannot be tested without DNA. The CDR3 sequence is 13 residues long. Germline V gives CDR1 DFQATT, CDR2 SNEGSKA (reference sequence). The CDR3 loop reads CSAVGPGIETQYF.

The chain employs TRBV6-2 or TRBV6-3 and TRBJ2-1. This CDR3 spans 13 amino acids. The germline gives CDR1 MNHEY, CDR2 SVGEGT. CDR3 region: CASSQPYTTEQFF.

V and J are TRBV9 and TRBJ2-3; TCRdb's D gene call, TRBD2, goes unchecked for lack of DNA. The CDR3 totals 16 residues. Germline assignment: CDR1 SGDLS and CDR2 YYNGEE. The CDR3 here is CASSPPRRGDQDTQYF.

This chain joins TRBV5-6 and TRBJ1-1. Germline CDR1 is SGHDT and CDR2 is YYEEEE. This CDR3 has 15 amino acids. The CDR3 loop reads CASSGRGKGPAEAFF.

This chain uses TRBV2 with TRBJ2-2. The CDR3 consists of 15 residues. CDR1 is SNHLY, CDR2 FYNNEI, per germline. CDR3 protein: CASTLDLANTGELFF.

The chain joins TRBV7-3 to TRBJ2-7; the TCRdb D gene call, TRBD2, has no DNA to confirm it. The CDR3 runs 15 residues. Germline V gene lookup returns CDR1 SGHTA and CDR2 FQGTGA. CDR3 loop: CASSHGGARTYEQYF.

The J gene is TRBJ1-2, the V gene TRBV11-2; TCRdb returns TRBD1, unconfirmable since there is no DNA. The CDR3 is 14 residues long. Germline V lookup: CDR1 SGHAT, CDR2 FQNNGV. The chain's CDR3 is CASSRDSANYGYTF.